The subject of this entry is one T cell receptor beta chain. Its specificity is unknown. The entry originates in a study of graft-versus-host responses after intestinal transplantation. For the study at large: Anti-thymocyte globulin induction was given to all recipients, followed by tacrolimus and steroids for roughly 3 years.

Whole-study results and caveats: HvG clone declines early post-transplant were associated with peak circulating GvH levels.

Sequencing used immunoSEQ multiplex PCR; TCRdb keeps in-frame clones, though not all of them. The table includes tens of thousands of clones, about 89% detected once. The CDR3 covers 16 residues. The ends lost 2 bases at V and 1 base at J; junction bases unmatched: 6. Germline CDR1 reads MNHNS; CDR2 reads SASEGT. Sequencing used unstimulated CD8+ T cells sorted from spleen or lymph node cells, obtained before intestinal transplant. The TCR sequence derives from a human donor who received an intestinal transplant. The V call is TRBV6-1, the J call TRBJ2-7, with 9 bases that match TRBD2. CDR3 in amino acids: CASSEYRGGDSYEQYF. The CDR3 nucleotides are TGTGCCAGCAGTGAATATCGCGGGGGGGATTCCTACGAGCAGTACTTC.